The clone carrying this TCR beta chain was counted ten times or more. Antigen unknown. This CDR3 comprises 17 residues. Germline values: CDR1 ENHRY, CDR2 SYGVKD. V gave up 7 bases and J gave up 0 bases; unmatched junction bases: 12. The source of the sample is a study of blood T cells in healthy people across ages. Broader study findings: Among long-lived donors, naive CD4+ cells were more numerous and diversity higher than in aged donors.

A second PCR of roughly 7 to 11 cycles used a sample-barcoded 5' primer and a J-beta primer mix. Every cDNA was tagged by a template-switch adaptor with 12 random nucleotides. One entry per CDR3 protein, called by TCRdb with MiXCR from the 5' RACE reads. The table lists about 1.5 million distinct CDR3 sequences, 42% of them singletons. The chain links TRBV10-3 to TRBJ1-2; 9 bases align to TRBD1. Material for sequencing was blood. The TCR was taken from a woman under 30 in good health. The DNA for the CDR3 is TGTGCCATCAACGAACCGGGACAGGGACCAGCTAACTATGGCTACACCTTC. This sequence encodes CAINEPGQGPANYGYTF.